The 7 T cell receptor beta chains listed next were all sequenced from one sample in a study of metastatic and nonmetastatic thyroid tumors. Through MiXCR, TCRdb re-clonotyped the PCR reads. Found here are under 40,000 clones, around a sixth of them singletons; the top ten hold around 7.2%. Ahead of thyroid surgery, no patient had received treatment of any kind. The sample taken for sequencing was blood. Every receptor here comes from a female donor with papillary thyroid cancer or a benign thyroid nodule (not recorded which). Some clones in this sample may be carry-over from other donors' samples.

The chain recombines TRBV20-1 with TRBJ2-7, with 7 bases fitting TRBD2. The CDR3 loop spans 17 amino acids. The junction had 22 bases not matched to a gene; V was cut back by 8 bases and J by 3 bases. CDR1 is DFQATT, CDR2 SNEGSKA, per germline (reference sequence). CDR3 in DNA: TGCAGTTCTCCAAATCCCGGGGCTAGCGGTAGTGTCTACGAGCAGTACTTC. Its protein product is CSSPNPGASGSVYEQYF.

This clone is labeled as medium-sized. The chain links TRBV5-1 to TRBJ2-7; no definite D call. V lost 0 bases and J 2 bases, leaving 12 bases between the germline ends. This CDR3 spans 15 amino acids. In germline, CDR1 is SGHRS, CDR2 YFSETQ. CDR3 residues: CASSLVTDAPYEQYF. Written as DNA, the CDR3 is TGCGCCAGCAGCTTGGTTACAGATGCCCCCTACGAGCAGTACTTC.

The chain couples TRBV20-1 to TRBJ2-1, with TRBD2 identical over 8 bases. Germline V gene data show CDR1 as DFQATT and CDR2 as SNEGSKA (reference sequence). The CDR3 has 15 amino acids. Trimming took 5 bases from V and 6 from J; bases not matched to a gene: 12. CDR3 amino acids: CSAASGTSGFNEQFF. The CDR3 DNA reads as TGCAGTGCTGCCTCCGGGACTAGTGGATTCAATGAGCAGTTCTTC.

The rearrangement joins TRBV7-2 to TRBJ2-3; unclear D gene. Germline CDR1 reads SGHTA; CDR2 reads FQGNSA. Trimming removed 0 bases from V and 3 bases from J, with 13 bases in between. CDR3 length: 16 residues. This CDR3 is CASSLANDGRTDTQYF. The CDR3 DNA reads TGTGCCAGCAGCTTAGCGAACGACGGAAGAACAGATACGCAGTATTTT. Variable domain in full (rest from reference TRBV7-2 and TRBJ2-3): GAGVSQSPSNKVTEKGKDVELRCDPISGHTALYWYRQSLGQGLEFLIYFQGNSAPDKSGLPSDRFSAERTGGSVSTLTIQRTQQEDSAVYLCASSLANDGRTDTQYFGPGTRLTVL.

This clone showed up many times. The genes are TRBV2 and TRBJ2-5; weak D call: TRBD2 (5 bases). There are 13 residues in the CDR3. Trimming cost V 6 bases and J 2 bases, with 10 bases left between them. Germline CDR1 reads SNHLY; CDR2 reads FYNNEI. CDR3 nucleotide sequence: TGTGCCAGCAGCCCGGACTTACAAGAGACCCAGTACTTC. Translated, it gives CASSPDLQETQYF. Full variable domain (missing parts from reference TRBV2 and TRBJ2-5): EPEVTQTPSHQVTQMGQEVILRCVPISNHLYFYWYRQILGQKVEFLVSFYNNEISEKSEIFDDQFSVERPDGSNFTLKIRSTKLEDSAMYFCASSPDLQETQYFGPGTRLLVL.

This clone occurred many times. This rearrangement joins TRBV28 to TRBJ2-3, with 11 nucleotides matching TRBD2. CDR3 length equals 17 residues. J was trimmed by 2 bases and V by 5 bases; bases with no gene match: 9. Germline-derived CDR1 and CDR2 are MDHEN and SYDVKM. The CDR3 coding sequence is TGTGCCAGCAGTCTGTGGACTAGCGGGTACTACACAGATACGCAGTATTTT. Protein sequence: CASSLWTSGYYTDTQYF.

This clone was counted many times. The CDR3 DNA sequence: TGTGCCACCATGGGGGGAAACACAGATACGCAGTATTTT. It specifies CATMGGNTDTQYF. The chain employs TRBV24-1 and TRBJ2-3; D may be TRBD2 (6 bases). Trimming pared 8 bases from V and 2 bases from J, leaving 10 bases between. Looked up from germline, CDR1 is KGHDR and CDR2 is SFDVKD. CDR3 length: 13 residues.